This is a list of T cell receptor beta chains from one sample in a study of blood T cell repertoires in COVID-19. Sequencing used immunoSEQ multiplex PCR; TCRdb keeps in-frame clones, though not all of them. This sample has 100,000 to 150,000 clones, with about 86% found just once. Sequencing was carried out using peripheral blood. The source of these receptors is a man older than 75 with active or convalescent COVID-19. Each CDR3 is given with its conserved first and last residue. The D gene is left open where the match is weak. The size field is filled for only some rows; it gives once, few, many or a size class.

v_gene	d_gene	abundance	j_gene	CDR3nt	CDR3aa
TRBV18	TRBD1	NA	TRBJ1-2	TGTGCCAGCTCACAGGGGGCCGACTATGGCTACACCTTC	CASSQGADYGYTF
TRBV9	TRBD2	NA	TRBJ2-3	TGTGCCAGCAGCGTAGCTAGCGGGGAGGATACGCAGTATTTT	CASSVASGEDTQYF
TRBV29-1	TRBD1	NA	TRBJ2-5	TGCAGCGTTACAGGGGGCCCAGAGACCCAGTACTTC	CSVTGGPETQYF
TRBV5-1	NA	NA	TRBJ2-3	TGCGCCAGCAGCTTCCGCGGGGACGGCACAGATACGCAGTATTTT	CASSFRGDGTDTQYF
TRBV4-3	TRBD1	NA	TRBJ1-2	TGCGCCAGCAGCCAATTAACCGGGACAGAATATGGCTACACCTTC	CASSQLTGTEYGYTF
TRBV7-2	TRBD1	NA	TRBJ2-2	TGTGCCAGCAGCTCCCGGGACAGGAACACCGGGGAGCTGTTTTTT	CASSSRDRNTGELFF
TRBV10-3	TRBD1	NA	TRBJ2-3	TGTGCCATCAGTGACCAACGAGGGGACAGAAACACAGATACGCAGTATTTT	CAISDQRGDRNTDTQYF
TRBV6-5	NA	NA	TRBJ2-5	TGTGCCACCCGAGGCAACCAAGAGACCCAGTACTTC	CATRGNQETQYF
TRBV5-1	TRBD1	NA	TRBJ1-2	TGCGCCAGCAGCTTAGATACAGGGGGCGGCTATGGCTACACCTTC	CASSLDTGGGYGYTF
TRBV2	NA	NA	TRBJ2-1	TGTGCCAGCAGTGAAAGGGGTGCCTACAATGAGCAGTTCTTC	CASSERGAYNEQFF
TRBV7-3	NA	NA	TRBJ1-3	TGTGCCAGCAGCTGGGGGAGGATACGGCACTCTGGAAACACCATATATTTT	CASSWGRIRHSGNTIYF
TRBV16	NA	once	TRBJ2-3	TGTGCCAGCAGCCAAGTCCTGAGCACAGATACGCAGTATTTT	CASSQVLSTDTQYF
TRBV11-2	NA	once	TRBJ1-6	TGTGCCAGCAGTTTTAATTTAGATTCACCCCTCCACTTT	CASSFNLDSPLHF
TRBV19	TRBD1	once	TRBJ1-1	TGTGCCAGTAGTATGAACAGGGGAACCGAAGCTTTCTTT	CASSMNRGTEAFF
TRBV11-2	TRBD1	NA	TRBJ1-4	TGTGCCAGCAGCATCGGGACAGGGGGAGAAAAACTGTTTTTT	CASSIGTGGEKLFF
TRBV7-3	NA	NA	TRBJ2-1	TGTGCCAGCAGCTTAACCCCAGGGGCACACAATGAGCAGTTCTTC	CASSLTPGAHNEQFF
TRBV7-2	NA	NA	TRBJ1-2	TGTGCCAGCAGCGCAAAGGGGCTTCACTATGGCTACACCTTC	CASSAKGLHYGYTF
TRBV7-9	TRBD2	NA	TRBJ2-5	TGTGCCAGCAGCTTTCCGACAGATGGACTAGCGGGGGGGCGAGAGACCCAGTACTTC	CASSFPTDGLAGGRETQYF
TRBV9	NA	NA	TRBJ2-5	TGTGCCAGCAGCCGAACCGGGCAAGAGACCCAGTACTTC	CASSRTGQETQYF
TRBV28	NA	NA	TRBJ1-2	TGTGCCAGCAGTACTTGGTTGGGGGGGGCGGTTGGAGGCTACACCTTC	CASSTWLGGAVGGYTF
TRBV5-1	NA	NA	TRBJ1-2	TGCGCCAGCAGCTTGGCCGAAGGGGTTGGCGGCTACACCTTC	CASSLAEGVGGYTF
TRBV3-1/TRBV3-2	TRBD2	NA	TRBJ2-7	TGTGCCAGCAGCCAAGATACGGGGGGATCCTACGAGCAGTACTTC	CASSQDTGGSYEQYF
TRBV2	NA	NA	TRBJ1-2	TGTGCCAGCGACACACAGGGTAGAGCCTTC	CASDTQGRAF
TRBV7-8	TRBD1	NA	TRBJ1-1	TGTGCCAGCAGCGCCTCAAGGACAGGGGGCGGAAACACTGAAGCTTTCTTT	CASSASRTGGGNTEAFF
TRBV5-1	NA	NA	TRBJ1-2	TGCGCCAGCAGCTTGGCCAGCTATGGCTACACCTTC	CASSLASYGYTF
TRBV19	TRBD1	NA	TRBJ1-4	TGTGCCAGTAGTCTCGGAGGGGACAGGGATCCAACTAATGAAAAACTGTTTTTT	CASSLGGDRDPTNEKLFF
TRBV4-3	NA	once	TRBJ1-2	TGCGCCAGCAGCCAAGCCGCACTAGCTAACTATGGCTACACCTTC	CASSQAALANYGYTF
TRBV10-1	TRBD2	NA	TRBJ2-7	TGCGCCAGCAGCGACCCGGGACTAGCGGGGGTTTACGAGCAGTACTTC	CASSDPGLAGVYEQYF
TRBV7-9	TRBD1	few	TRBJ1-1	TGTGCCAGCAGCTCGCAGGGGGCCACTGAAGCTTTCTTT	CASSSQGATEAFF
TRBV7-2	NA	NA	TRBJ2-3	TGTGCCAGCAGCCAACTCGGGGGTACAGATACGCAGTATTTT	CASSQLGGTDTQYF
TRBV5-6	NA	NA	TRBJ1-5	TGTGCCAGCAGCTTGGGTAGCCAGCCCCAGCATTTT	CASSLGSQPQHF
TRBV18	NA	NA	TRBJ2-5	TGTGCCAGCTCACGGGCAGGCCCTGTGGAGACCCAGTACTTC	CASSRAGPVETQYF
TRBV7-3	NA	NA	TRBJ2-1	TGTGCCAGCAGCTTTAGAGACAATGAGCAGTTCTTC	CASSFRDNEQFF
TRBV7-8	NA	NA	TRBJ2-2	TGTGCCAGCAGCAACAGGGTAAACACCGGGGAGCTGTTTTTT	CASSNRVNTGELFF
TRBV5-1	NA	NA	TRBJ1-2	TGCGCCAGCAGAATGAGACAGAACTATGGCTACACCTTC	CASRMRQNYGYTF
TRBV6-2/TRBV6-3	TRBD1	NA	TRBJ1-4	TGTGCCAGCAGCCCGGTACAGGGGGGAGAAAAACTGTTTTTT	CASSPVQGGEKLFF
TRBV30	TRBD1	NA	TRBJ1-2	TGTGCCTGGAGTACAGGGGGACTCTATGGCTACACCTTC	CAWSTGGLYGYTF
TRBV19	TRBD1	NA	TRBJ1-5	TGTGCCAGTAGTGCCCAGACAGGGAGCAATCAGCCCCAGCATTTT	CASSAQTGSNQPQHF
TRBV5-4	NA	NA	TRBJ1-1	TGTGCCAGCAGCTTGGGGCCGGGGGGTGAAGCTTTCTTT	CASSLGPGGEAFF
TRBV7-2	NA	NA	TRBJ1-3	TGTGCCAGCAGCTCCAAGAGGGGGTCCAGCTCTGGAAACACCATATATTTT	CASSSKRGSSSGNTIYF
TRBV3-1/TRBV3-2	NA	NA	TRBJ1-4	TGTGCCAGCAGCCACGGGAATGAAAAACTGTTTTTT	CASSHGNEKLFF
TRBV18	TRBD1	NA	TRBJ2-1	TGTGCCAGCTCACCCACAGGGGAAGGGGCCAATGAGCAGTTCTTC	CASSPTGEGANEQFF
TRBV6-5	TRBD1	NA	TRBJ2-5	TGTGCCAGCAGTTACTCGGCTACAGGGGTCCAAGAGACCCAGTACTTC	CASSYSATGVQETQYF
TRBV5-6	NA	NA	TRBJ2-7	TGTGCCAGCAGCTCTCACAGGTACTACGAGCAGTACTTC	CASSSHRYYEQYF
TRBV9	NA	NA	TRBJ1-3	TGTGCCAGCAGCGACAGGGTTTCTGGAAACACCATATATTTT	CASSDRVSGNTIYF
TRBV7-2	TRBD2	NA	TRBJ2-1	TGTGCCAGCAGCTTAGCCCCCGCCAGCGGGGGCTCCTACAATGAGCAGTTCTTC	CASSLAPASGGSYNEQFF
TRBV3-1/TRBV3-2	NA	NA	TRBJ1-1	TGTGCCAGCAGCCTCGTGAACACTGAAGCTTTCTTT	CASSLVNTEAFF
TRBV27	NA	NA	TRBJ2-7	TGTGCCAGCAGTTCATCCGGGGGACGCTCCTACGAGCAGTACTTC	CASSSSGGRSYEQYF
TRBV7-9	NA	NA	TRBJ2-7	TGTGCCAGCAGCTTAGGGGGCCGGTTTTCCTACGAGCAGTACTTC	CASSLGGRFSYEQYF
TRBV19	NA	NA	TRBJ1-1	TGTGCCAGCACTTTCGGGAGAACAGAAGCTTTCTTT	CASTFGRTEAFF